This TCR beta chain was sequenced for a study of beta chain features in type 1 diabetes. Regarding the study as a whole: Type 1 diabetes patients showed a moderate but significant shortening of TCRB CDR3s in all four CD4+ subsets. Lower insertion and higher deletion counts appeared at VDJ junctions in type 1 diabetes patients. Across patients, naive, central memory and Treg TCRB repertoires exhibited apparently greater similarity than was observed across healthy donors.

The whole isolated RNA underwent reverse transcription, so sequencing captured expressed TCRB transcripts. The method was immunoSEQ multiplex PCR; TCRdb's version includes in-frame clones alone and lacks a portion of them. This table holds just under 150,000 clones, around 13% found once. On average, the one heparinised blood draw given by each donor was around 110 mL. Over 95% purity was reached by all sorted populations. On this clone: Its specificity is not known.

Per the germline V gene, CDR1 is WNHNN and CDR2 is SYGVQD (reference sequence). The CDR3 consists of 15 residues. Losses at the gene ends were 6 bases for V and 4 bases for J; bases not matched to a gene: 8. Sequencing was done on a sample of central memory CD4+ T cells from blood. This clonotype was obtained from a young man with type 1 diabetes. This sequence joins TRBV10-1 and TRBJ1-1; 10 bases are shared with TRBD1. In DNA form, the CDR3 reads TGCGCCAGCAGCCCCTGGACAGGGGGGATCACTGAAGCTTTCTTT. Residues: CASSPWTGGITEAFF.